One sample yielded the 18 T cell receptor beta chains listed below, sequenced in a study of CD8+ T cells in alopecia areata. Extraction of RNA preceded its reverse transcription into cDNA, which served as the sequencing template. Sequencing was performed with immunoSEQ multiplex PCR; in TCRdb, only in-frame clones are kept and a portion is missing. The sample includes 90,000 to 150,000 clones, under 40% of them seen just once. Sequences were obtained from CD4+ T cells sorted from blood. These receptor sequences come from a human donor with alopecia areata.

The chain is built from TRBV4-2 and TRBJ2-3; D unclear. Germline CDR1 LGHNA, CDR2 YNFKEQ. Trimming cost V 8 bases and J 3 bases, with 9 bases left between them. The CDR3 totals 12 residues. The CDR3 region has the DNA TGTGCCAGCGGGGTCCCGACAGATACGCAGTATTTT. Its translation: CASGVPTDTQYF.

CDR3 region: CSASQHEQYF. As DNA, the CDR3 is TGCAGTGCTTCTCAACACGAGCAGTACTTC. The V call is TRBV20-1, the J call TRBJ2-7; D unresolved. The V gene's germline CDR1 is DFQATT and CDR2 SNEGSKA (reference sequence). With 5 bases removed from V and 5 bases from J, the gap between germline ends came to 7 bases. This CDR3 spans 10 amino acids.

CDR3 protein: CASTPGAVETQYF. DNA for the CDR3: TGTGCCAGCACCCCAGGGGCGGTAGAGACCCAGTACTTC. V gene TRBV7-2 combines with J gene TRBJ2-5; possibly TRBD1 for D (6 bases). Germline CDR1 and CDR2: SGHTA and FQGNSA. The V end lost 7 bases, the J end lost 4 bases, and 13 bases lay between the germline ends. CDR3 length equals 13 residues.

The CDR3 DNA follows: TGTGCCAGCAGCACGGGGGGGGCCAAAAACATTCAGTACTTC. Encoded protein: CASSTGGAKNIQYF. The chain uses TRBV6-5 and TRBJ2-4, with 8 bases matching TRBD2. Germline V lookup: CDR1 MNHEY, CDR2 SVGAGI. The CDR3 is 14 residues long. With V trimmed by 6 bases and J by 1 base, 2 bases remained unmatched.

The V gene is TRBV28, the J gene TRBJ2-5; D remains ambiguous. The DNA end lines up better with TRBJ2-7; the J call may be wrong. The germline gives CDR1 MDHEN, CDR2 SYDVKM. The CDR3 has 11 amino acids. CDR3 DNA: TGTGCCAGCCGCCTAAACCACGAGCAGTACTTC. Translation: CASRLNHEQYF.

This clone was seen only a few times. V gene TRBV7-2 combines with J gene TRBJ2-7; the match to TRBD2 covers 7 bases. This CDR3 spans 15 amino acids. The germline CDR1 and CDR2 sequences are SGHTA and FQGNSA. V lost 0 bases, J lost 7 bases, and 9 bases stayed unmatched. The DNA for the CDR3 is TGTGCCAGCAGCTTAGCGGCGGGAGCATTCAAGGAGCAGTACTTC. It translates to CASSLAAGAFKEQYF.

This clone has a handful of counts. The chain carries TRBV5-1 and TRBJ2-7, with D perhaps assigned TRBD1 or TRBD2 (5 bases each). The CDR3 spans 14 residues. V was shortened by 4 bases and J by 0 bases, with 11 bases between the two germline ends. In germline, CDR1 is SGHRS, CDR2 YFSETQ. The CDR3 region is CASSHRDGSYEQYF. The CDR3 nucleotides are TGCGCCAGCAGCCACCGGGACGGCTCCTACGAGCAGTACTTC.

The V call is TRBV12-5, the J call TRBJ2-5; maybe TRBD2 (5 bases). This CDR3 has 15 residues. With 1 base removed from V and 1 base from J, the gap between germline ends came to 10 bases. Germline V gene sequence: CDR1 LGHNT, CDR2 FRNRAP. The CDR3 bases are TGTGCTAGTGGTTTGGATGGACTGATCCAAGAGACCCAGTACTTC. Translation: CASGLDGLIQETQYF.

This CDR3 reads CASSPTASYEQYF. DNA for the CDR3: TGTGCCAGCTCACCGACAGCTTCCTACGAGCAGTACTTC. The V and J genes are TRBV18 and TRBJ2-7, with a tentative D call TRBD1 (5 bases). The length of the CDR3 is 13 residues. Per the germline V gene, CDR1 is KGHSH and CDR2 is LQKENI. V was shortened by 3 bases and J by 1 base, with 7 bases between the two germline ends.

This clone was counted a few times. The rearrangement joins TRBV7-2 to TRBJ1-5; no firm D call. Germline V CDR1 and CDR2: SGHTA, FQGNSA. The CDR3 length is 13 residues. V lost 4 bases, J lost 5 bases, and 9 bases lay in between. The CDR3 region has the DNA TGTGCCAGCAGCTGGCTCTCGCATCAGCCCCAGCATTTT. Protein product: CASSWLSHQPQHF. Supplemented by reference TRBV7-2 and TRBJ1-5, the full variable domain reads GAGVSQSPSNKVTEKGKDVELRCDPISGHTALYWYRQSLGQGLEFLIYFQGNSAPDKSGLPSDRFSAERTGGSVSTLTIQRTQQEDSAVYLCASSWLSHQPQHFGDGTRLSIL.

This clone was recorded a few times. The chain has TRBV29-1 and TRBJ1-1; maybe TRBD1 (5 bases). Trimming left V 7 bases short and J 0 bases short, with 18 bases between. The CDR3 runs to 15 residues. From germline, CDR1 is SQVTM and CDR2 ANQGSEA. DNA for the CDR3: TGCAGCGCCTCAGGAGCGGGACGGCTGAACACTGAAGCTTTCTTT. Its translation is CSASGAGRLNTEAFF.

Only a few counts were recorded for this clone. The rearrangement joins TRBV5-4 to TRBJ2-5; unclear D gene. The germline CDR1 and CDR2 sequences are SGHNT and YYREEE (reference sequence). The CDR3 loop spans 11 amino acids. V dropped 0 bases and J dropped 9 bases, with 6 bases sitting between them. The CDR3 DNA follows: TGTGCCAGCAGCTTGGGCTGGGCCCAGTACTTC. The encoded protein is CASSLGWAQYF.

This clone has more than one count but fewer than ten. The chain employs TRBV7-9 and TRBJ2-1, with TRBD1 identical over 8 bases. CDR1 and CDR2 (germline): SEHNR, FQNEAQ (reference sequence). Losses at the gene ends were 2 bases for V and 7 bases for J; bases not matched to a gene: 1. The CDR3 is made up of 13 amino acids. CDR3 protein: CASSLTGGNEQFF. The CDR3 nucleotides read TGTGCCAGCAGCTTAACAGGGGGGAATGAGCAGTTCTTC.

This rearrangement joins TRBV28 to TRBJ1-2; TRBD1 matches at 7 bases. The germline gives CDR1 MDHEN, CDR2 SYDVKM. There are 12 residues in the CDR3. V dropped 7 bases and J dropped 4; count of bases not matched to a gene: 3. In nucleotides, the CDR3 is TGTGCCAGCATCGGGACAGCCTATGGCTACACCTTC. This sequence encodes CASIGTAYGYTF.

The chain joins TRBV20-1 to TRBJ2-3; D is uncertain. The length of the CDR3 is 11 residues. From germline, CDR1 is DFQATT and CDR2 SNEGSKA (reference sequence). V lost 3 bases and J 2 bases, leaving 3 bases between the germline ends. The CDR3 DNA follows: TGCAGTGCTAGGCTCACAGATACGCAGTATTTT. Translated, it gives CSARLTDTQYF.

This clone appeared once. The genes are TRBV27 and TRBJ2-7; D is undetermined. The V gene's germline CDR1 is MNHEY and CDR2 SMNVEV (reference sequence). The CDR3 consists of 11 residues. Trimming pared 5 bases from V and 7 bases from J, leaving 9 bases between. The CDR3 is CASSGRKEQYF. The CDR3 DNA follows: TGTGCCAGCAGTGGGCGGAAGGAGCAGTACTTC.

This clone showed up just a few times. CDR3: CASIKGEQYF. DNA of the CDR3: TGCGCCAGCATTAAAGGGGAGCAGTACTTC. The gene calls are TRBV23-1 and TRBJ2-7; D is unclear. TRBV23-1 is known as an ORF, though its function is uncertain. The CDR3 contains 10 residues. Trimming took off 7 bases at V and 7 bases at J, with 8 bases between the two ends.

The chain uses TRBV5-1 and TRBJ2-7; possible D gene TRBD2, 5 bases. There are 15 residues in the CDR3. Germline V gene sequence: CDR1 SGHRS, CDR2 YFSETQ. Trimming removed 1 base from V and 0 bases from J, with 11 bases in between. CDR3 sequence: CASSLLPGSSYEQYF. The CDR3 DNA sequence: TGCGCCAGCAGCTTGTTGCCGGGATCCTCCTACGAGCAGTACTTC.